This T cell receptor (beta chain) originates from a study of shared clonotypes between healthy human individuals. Whole-study results and caveats: The represented genetic and exposure-history diversity was limited by the small number of donors.

A remark on this clone: Its antigen is not known.

Only in-frame clones appear in the TCRdb table, and some are missing; sequencing was by immunoSEQ multiplex PCR. Among about 2,100,000 clones listed, approximately 94% were seen once. The naive CD8 subset, CD45RO-negative cells positively selected for CCR7, excluded terminally differentiated effector memory CD45RA+ cells. Sequencing was done on a sample of naive CD8+ T cells from PBMCs. The TCR originated in a man between 18 and 35 years old in good health. Some clones in this sample may be carry-over from other donors' samples.

CDR3 in amino acids: CASSRVLGQSPYNEQFF. CDR3 DNA sequence: TGTGCCAGTAGTAGAGTCTTAGGACAGTCCCCCTACAATGAGCAGTTCTTC. This rearrangement joins TRBV19 to TRBJ2-1; D may be TRBD1 (6 bases). V was cut by 4 bases and J by 2 bases, with 18 bases left in between. The CDR3 has 17 residues. From germline, CDR1 is LNHDA and CDR2 SQIVND (reference sequence).